This T cell receptor (beta chain) was sequenced for a study of blood T cell repertoires in COVID-19. Looking at the study overall: Material from acute and convalescent COVID-19 was sourced from the United States, Italy and Spain. T cells, B-cell-depleted T cells, or PBMCs supplied cDNA or gDNA.

Only in-frame clones appear in the TCRdb table, and some are missing; sequencing was by immunoSEQ multiplex PCR. The sample records some 430,000 clones, around 91% being singletons. V dropped 4 bases and J dropped 5 bases, with 23 bases sitting between them. CDR1 is MDHEN, CDR2 SYDVKM, per germline. The CDR3 is 17 residues long. This sequence originates from a man aged 18 to 35 who had recovered from COVID-19. The rearrangement links TRBV28 to TRBJ1-1, with D maybe TRBD1 (5 bases). Sequencing was performed on PBMCs or T cells enriched from blood (not recorded which). This CDR3 is CASSSPWGTLAGTEAFF. In DNA form, the CDR3 reads TGTGCCAGCAGTTCCCCGTGGGGGACTCTGGCTGGGACTGAAGCTTTCTTT.